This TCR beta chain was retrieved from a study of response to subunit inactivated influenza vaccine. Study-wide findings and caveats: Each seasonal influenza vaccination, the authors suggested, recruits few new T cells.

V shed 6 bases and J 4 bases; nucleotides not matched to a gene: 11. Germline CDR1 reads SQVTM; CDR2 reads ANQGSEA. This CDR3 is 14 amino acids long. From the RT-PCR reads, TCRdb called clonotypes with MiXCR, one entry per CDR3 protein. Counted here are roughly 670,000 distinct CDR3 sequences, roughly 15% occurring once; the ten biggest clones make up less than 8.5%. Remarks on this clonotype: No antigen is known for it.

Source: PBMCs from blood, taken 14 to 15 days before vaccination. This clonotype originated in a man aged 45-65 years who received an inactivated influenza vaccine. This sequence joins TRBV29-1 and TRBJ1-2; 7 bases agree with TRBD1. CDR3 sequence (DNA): TGCAGCGTCAAACTGCAGGGGGGGTTCTATGGCTACACCTTC. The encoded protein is CSVKLQGGFYGYTF.